This T cell receptor beta chain stems from a study of blood T cell repertoires in COVID-19. About the study: T cells, B-cell-depleted T cells, or PBMCs provided the cDNA or gDNA that served as material.

Enrollment of patients from Seattle took place during active infection, with longitudinal follow-up. In the original analysis: Amplification of reference gene primers was used by the study to estimate nucleated cell counts. Sequenced by immunoSEQ multiplex PCR; TCRdb stores in-frame clones only, minus some. D and trimming come from the DNA, and the V and J calls and clone size come from that table. There are about 200,000 clones in the sample; roughly 84% occur only once, and roughly a sixth lies in the top ten. Germline V gene lookup returns CDR1 LNHNV and CDR2 YYDKDF (reference sequence). V dropped 1 base and J dropped 1; count of bases not matched to a gene: 4. The CDR3 is made up of 16 amino acids.

The sequence was collected from a man aged 50 or older with COVID-19, enrolled during active disease. Sequencing input: peripheral blood. The chain carries TRBV15 and TRBJ1-5, with 7 positions matching TRBD1. CDR3 amino acids: CATSRVRTGSNQPQHF. The CDR3 DNA reads TGTGCCACCAGCAGAGTGCGGACAGGAAGCAATCAGCCCCAGCATTTT.